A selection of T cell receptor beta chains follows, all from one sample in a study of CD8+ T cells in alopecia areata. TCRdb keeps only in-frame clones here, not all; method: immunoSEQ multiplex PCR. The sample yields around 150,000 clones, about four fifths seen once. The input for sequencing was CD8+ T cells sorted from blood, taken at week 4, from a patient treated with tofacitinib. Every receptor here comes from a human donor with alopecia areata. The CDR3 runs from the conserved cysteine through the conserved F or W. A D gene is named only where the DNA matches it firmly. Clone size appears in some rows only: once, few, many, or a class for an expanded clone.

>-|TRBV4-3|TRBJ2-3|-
CASSPNPGGVADTQYF
TGCGCCAGCAGCCCCAATCCAGGCGGGGTCGCAGATACGCAGTATTTT
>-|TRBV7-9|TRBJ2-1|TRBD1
CASSSPSGTGLDEQFF
TGTGCCAGCAGCTCACCGTCCGGGACAGGGCTCGATGAGCAGTTCTTC
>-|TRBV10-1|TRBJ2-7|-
CASSEHTDSTYEQYF
TGCGCCAGCAGTGAACACACTGACAGTACCTACGAGCAGTACTTC
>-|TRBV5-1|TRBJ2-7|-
CASSLVTGTPYNEQYF
TGCGCCAGCAGCTTGGTCACAGGGACCCCTTACAACGAGCAGTACTTC
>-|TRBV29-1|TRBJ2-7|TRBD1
CSVAGTDYEQYF
TGCAGCGTGGCCGGGACAGACTACGAGCAGTACTTC
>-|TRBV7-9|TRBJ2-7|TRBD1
CASSSTMDRGAYEQYF
TGTGCCAGCAGCTCAACAATGGACAGGGGAGCCTACGAGCAGTACTTC
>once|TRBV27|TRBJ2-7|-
CASSSRKGGSSYEQYF
TGTGCCAGCAGTTCCCGAAAGGGAGGAAGCTCCTACGAGCAGTACTTC
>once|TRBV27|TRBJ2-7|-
CASRGLSYEQYF
TGTGCCAGCAGGGGACTCTCCTACGAGCAGTACTTC
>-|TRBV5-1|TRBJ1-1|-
CASSLGTNTEAFF
TGCGCCAGCAGCTTGGGAACTAACACTGAAGCTTTCTTT
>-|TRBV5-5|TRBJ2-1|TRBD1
CASSYEGGDEQFF
TGTGCCAGCAGCTATGAAGGGGGCGATGAGCAGTTCTTC
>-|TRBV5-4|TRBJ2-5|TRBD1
CASAAGDRLFWETQYF
TGTGCCAGCGCGGCCGGGGACAGGCTCTTCTGGGAGACCCAGTACTTC
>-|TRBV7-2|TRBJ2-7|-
CASSPYGHLSYEQYF
TGTGCCAGCAGCCCCTACGGACACCTCTCCTACGAGCAGTACTTC
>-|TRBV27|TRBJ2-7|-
CASSLGGQQYF
TGTGCCAGCAGTTTAGGTGGGCAGCAGTACTTC
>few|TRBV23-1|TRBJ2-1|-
CASSPRIDNEQFF
TGCGCCAGCAGTCCGCGGATTGACAATGAGCAGTTCTTC
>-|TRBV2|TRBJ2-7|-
CASSSRTYEQYF
TGTGCCAGCTCAAGTCGGACGTACGAGCAGTACTTC
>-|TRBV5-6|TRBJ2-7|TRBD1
CASSLGQGNYEQYF
TGTGCCAGCAGCCTCGGACAGGGTAACTACGAGCAGTACTTC
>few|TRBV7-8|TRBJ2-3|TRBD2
CASRSGGPPPDTQYF
TGTGCCAGCAGGAGCGGGGGCCCTCCTCCCGATACGCAGTATTTT
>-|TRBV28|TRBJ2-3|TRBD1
CASSLGTGGTDTQYF
TGTGCCAGCAGTTTAGGGACAGGGGGGACAGATACGCAGTATTTT
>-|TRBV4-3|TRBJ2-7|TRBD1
CASSQDGDRGHYEQYF
TGCGCCAGCAGCCAAGATGGGGACAGGGGGCACTACGAGCAGTACTTC
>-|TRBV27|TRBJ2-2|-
CATQWGENTGELFF
TGTGCCACCCAGTGGGGGGAGAACACCGGGGAGCTGTTTTTT
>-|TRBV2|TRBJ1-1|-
CASSVGTEAFF
TGTGCCAGCAGTGTGGGCACTGAAGCTTTCTTT
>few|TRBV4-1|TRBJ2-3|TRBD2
CASSLSWLAGGDTQYF
TGCGCCAGCAGCCTCTCCTGGTTAGCGGGGGGGGATACGCAGTATTTT
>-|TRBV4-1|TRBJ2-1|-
CASSQATVTYNEQFF
TGCGCCAGCAGCCAAGCGACAGTTACCTACAATGAGCAGTTCTTC
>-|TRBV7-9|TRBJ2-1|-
CASRGGSYNEQFF
TGTGCCAGCAGGGGTGGCTCCTACAATGAGCAGTTCTTC
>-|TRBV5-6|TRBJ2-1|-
CASNPDGVNYNEQFF
TGTGCCAGCAACCCGGACGGGGTCAACTACAATGAGCAGTTCTTC
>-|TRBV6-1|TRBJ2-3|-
CASNRGGVDTQYF
TGTGCCAGCAACAGGGGGGGCGTGGATACGCAGTATTTT
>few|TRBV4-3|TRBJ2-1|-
CASSQLAQAAYNEQFF
TGCGCCAGCAGCCAACTCGCCCAGGCAGCCTACAATGAGCAGTTCTTC
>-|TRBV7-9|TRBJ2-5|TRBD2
CASTPGLAWETQYF
TGTGCCAGCACACCCGGACTAGCCTGGGAGACCCAGTACTTC
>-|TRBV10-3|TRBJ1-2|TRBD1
CATMTPNTLGTGGDHGYTF
TGTGCCACAATGACACCCAATACGCTCGGGACAGGGGGAGATCATGGCTACACCTTC
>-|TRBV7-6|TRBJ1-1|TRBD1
CASSQGQGENTEAFF
TGTGCCAGCAGCCAGGGACAGGGCGAGAACACTGAAGCTTTCTTT
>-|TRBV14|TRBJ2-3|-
CASSHSGLSTQYF
TGTGCCAGCAGCCACTCAGGGTTAAGTACGCAGTATTTT
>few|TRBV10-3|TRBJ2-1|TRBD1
CAISEPDREWQFF
TGTGCCATCAGTGAGCCGGACAGGGAGTGGCAGTTCTTC
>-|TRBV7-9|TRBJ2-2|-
CASSSGSNTGELFF
TGTGCCAGCAGTTCCGGGTCTAACACCGGGGAGCTGTTTTTT
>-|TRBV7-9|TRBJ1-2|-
CASSSIRDSGYTF
TGTGCCAGCAGCTCCATCAGGGATTCGGGCTACACCTTC
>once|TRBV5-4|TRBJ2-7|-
CASSLVGTPYEQYF
TGTGCCAGCAGCTTGGTGGGGACCCCCTACGAGCAGTACTTC
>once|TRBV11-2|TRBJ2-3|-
CASRVGYGTDTQYF
TGTGCCAGCAGAGTAGGCTATGGCACAGATACGCAGTATTTT
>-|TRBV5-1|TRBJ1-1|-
CASSPTGLLAFF
TGCGCCAGCAGCCCGACCGGACTCCTGGCTTTCTTT
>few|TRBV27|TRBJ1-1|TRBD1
CATQPLGQGAPNTEAFF
TGTGCCACCCAACCGCTGGGACAGGGGGCGCCGAACACTGAAGCTTTCTTT
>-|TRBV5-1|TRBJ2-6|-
CASSPTPDLSGANVLTF
TGCGCCAGCAGCCCCACCCCAGACCTCTCTGGGGCCAACGTCCTGACTTTC
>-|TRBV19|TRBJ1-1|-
CAGTWTDTEAFF
TGTGCCGGGACCTGGACAGACACTGAAGCTTTCTTT
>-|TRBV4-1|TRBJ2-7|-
CASSRPGAYEQYF
TGCGCCAGCAGCCGGCCAGGAGCCTACGAGCAGTACTTC
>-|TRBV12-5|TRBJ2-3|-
CASGLEQGYSTDTQYF
TGTGCTAGTGGTTTGGAACAGGGATATAGCACAGATACGCAGTATTTT
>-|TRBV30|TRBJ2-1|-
CAWSVIGSRDEQFF
TGTGCCTGGAGTGTAATCGGGTCCAGGGATGAGCAGTTCTTC
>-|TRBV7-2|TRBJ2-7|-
CASSLGRGAYEQYF
TGTGCCAGCAGCTTAGGACGGGGGGCATACGAGCAGTACTTC